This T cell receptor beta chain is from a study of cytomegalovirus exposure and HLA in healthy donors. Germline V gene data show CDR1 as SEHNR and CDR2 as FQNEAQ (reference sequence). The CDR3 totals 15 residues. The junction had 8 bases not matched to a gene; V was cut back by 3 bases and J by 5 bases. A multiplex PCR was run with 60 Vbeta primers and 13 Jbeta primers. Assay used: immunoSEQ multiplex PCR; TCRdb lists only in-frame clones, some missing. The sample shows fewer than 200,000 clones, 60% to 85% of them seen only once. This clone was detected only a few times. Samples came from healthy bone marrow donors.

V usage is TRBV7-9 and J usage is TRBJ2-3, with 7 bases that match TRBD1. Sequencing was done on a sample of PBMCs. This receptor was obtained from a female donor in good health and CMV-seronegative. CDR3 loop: CASSLGSTGIDTQYF. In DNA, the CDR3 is TGTGCCAGCAGCTTGGGATCGACAGGGATAGATACGCAGTATTTT.